Presented here are 10 T cell receptor beta chains from one specimen sequenced in a study of OX40 agonist ivuxolimab in advanced cancers. The data were produced by immunoSEQ multiplex PCR, yet TCRdb's version contains in-frame clones alone and is incomplete. The sample yields about 80,000 clones, 90% to 95% seen once. Sequenced here: CD4+ or CD8+ T cells sorted from blood, sampled in a trial of the OX40 agonist ivuxolimab. The receptors here all came from an adult with an advanced solid tumor such as melanoma, head and neck, liver or kidney cancer.

The genes are TRBV7-9 and TRBJ1-1; D is unresolved. V lost 2 bases and J lost 4, with 8 bases in between. This CDR3 spans 13 amino acids. Germline V gene data show CDR1 as SEHNR and CDR2 as FQNEAQ (reference sequence). CDR3 bases: TGTGCCAGCAGCTTATTTACGGGCACTGAAGCTTTCTTT. As protein: CASSLFTGTEAFF.

J is TRBJ2-4 and V is TRBV5-1, with 9 bases fitting TRBD2. In germline, CDR1 is SGHRS, CDR2 YFSETQ. CDR3 length: 14 residues. The V and J ends lost 7 bases and 8 bases, in that order; junction bases with no gene match: 10. The CDR3 spells CASRTIAGVDIQYF. The CDR3 DNA sequence: TGCGCCAGCCGAACAATAGCGGGAGTAGACATTCAGTACTTC.

The chain combines TRBV5-1 with TRBJ2-3, with D tentatively TRBD2 (5 bases). Germline CDR1 SGHRS, CDR2 YFSETQ. The CDR3 has 14 amino acids. With 0 bases removed from V and 6 bases from J, the gap between germline ends came to 11 bases. The CDR3 loop is CASSLGTGSDTQYF. In nucleotides, the CDR3 is TGCGCCAGCAGCTTGGGAACGGGGTCTGATACGCAGTATTTT.

The sample holds one count of this clone. The gene calls are TRBV9 and TRBJ2-1; weak D call: TRBD1 (9 bases). V lost 0 bases and J lost 7, with 20 bases in between. The germline CDR1 and CDR2 sequences are SGDLS and YYNGEE. CDR3 length: 17 residues. In nucleotides, the CDR3 is TGTGCCAGCAGCGTAGGTCTTAGCGGGACAGGGATGAATGAGCAGTTCTTC. The encoded protein is CASSVGLSGTGMNEQFF. The full variable domain, completed using reference TRBV9 and TRBJ2-1, is DSGVTQTPKHLITATGQRVTLRCSPRSGDLSVYWYQQSLDQGLQFLIQYYNGEERAKGNILERFSAQQFPDLHSELNLSSLELGDSALYFCASSVGLSGTGMNEQFFGPGTRLTVL.

The J gene is TRBJ2-1, the V gene TRBV7-2; tentatively, D is TRBD1 (5 bases). The CDR3 is 12 amino acids. The V gene lost 2 bases and the J gene lost 15 bases, with 14 bases spanning the gap. Germline lookup yields CDR1 SGHTA and CDR2 FQGNSA. DNA of the CDR3: TGTGCCAGCAGCTTACGGGTGACAGAGTTGTTCTTC. It encodes CASSLRVTELFF. The full variable domain, its missing parts supplied by reference TRBV7-2 and TRBJ2-1, is GAGVSQSPSNKVTEKGKDVELRCDPISGHTALYWYRQSLGQGLEFLIYFQGNSAPDKSGLPSDRFSAERTGGSVSTLTIQRTQQEDSAVYLCASSLRVTELFFGPGTRLTVL.

This clone occurred once. The chain carries TRBV29-1 and TRBJ2-5, with D possibly TRBD2 on 5 matching bases. V was cut by 6 bases and J by 4 bases, with 15 bases left in between. Germline CDR1 reads SQVTM; CDR2 reads ANQGSEA. The CDR3 covers 13 residues. CDR3 bases: TGCAGCGTCCGGACCCTAAGCGGAGAGACCCAGTACTTC. It yields the protein CSVRTLSGETQYF.

In DNA, the CDR3 is TGCGCCAGCAGCTTGGTTAGCGGAGGAGGGGAGACCCAGTACTTC. Translated: CASSLVSGGGETQYF. This chain uses TRBV5-1 with TRBJ2-5; a weak D match, TRBD2 (6 bases). V lost 0 bases to trimming and J lost 5 bases, with 14 bases between them. The CDR3 has 15 amino acids. Germline CDR1 and CDR2: SGHRS and YFSETQ.

The rearrangement links TRBV4-3 to TRBJ2-2, with D unresolved. Germline V gene lookup returns CDR1 LGHNA and CDR2 YSLEER. Trimming shortened V by 1 base and J by 9 bases, and 9 bases separated the two germline ends. The CDR3 covers 13 residues. The CDR3 loop is CASSQANIRELFF. The DNA for the CDR3 is TGCGCCAGCAGCCAAGCGAATATCCGGGAGCTGTTTTTT.

The gene calls are TRBV6-5 and TRBJ2-1; 7 bases align to TRBD2. V shed 2 bases, J shed 4 bases, and the junction held 5 bases outside the gene matches. CDR3 length: 15 residues. From germline, CDR1 is MNHEY and CDR2 SVGAGI. DNA of the CDR3: TGTGCCAGCAGTTACGGCGGGGGAAGGTACAATGAGCAGTTCTTC. Its protein product is CASSYGGGRYNEQFF.

V is TRBV7-9 and J is TRBJ1-3; D gene ambiguous. The germline V gene has CDR1 SEHNR and CDR2 FQNEAQ (reference sequence). The CDR3 spans 16 residues. Trimming pared 3 bases from V and 0 bases from J, leaving 12 bases between. Here the CDR3 reads CASSLKGSLSGNTIYF. The CDR3 DNA reads TGTGCCAGCAGCTTGAAAGGTTCCCTCTCTGGAAACACCATATATTTT.